This passage covers 22 T cell receptor beta chains from one sample sequenced in a study of CXCR3-negative and CXCR3-positive naive CD8 T cells. Libraries of TRB cDNA were made by 5' RACE and carried UMIs. TCRdb re-called the 5' RACE reads and gives one entry per CDR3 protein, without DNA. Its clone listing holds 80,000 to 95,000 distinct CDR3 sequences. Sequencing used naive CXCR3- CD8+ T cells from blood. As for subset: CD45RO-CCR7+CD27+CD95- naive CD8+ T cells lacking CXCR3 (TNR3-). The receptors were sampled from a human donor in good health. Some clones in this sample may be carry-over from other donors' samples.

Here the CDR3 reads CASSQDRSLRRGEQLF. The V call is TRBV14, the J call TRBJ2-1; the TCRdb D gene call, TRBD2, has no DNA to confirm it. In germline, CDR1 is SGHDN, CDR2 FVKESK. The CDR3 is 16 residues long.

The chain employs TRBV29-1 and TRBJ2-5; TCRdb lists TRBD2, though no DNA is available to test this call. The germline CDR1 and CDR2 sequences are SQVTM and ANQGSEA. The CDR3 runs to 13 residues. CDR3 protein: CSTHGGRDETQYF.

V is TRBV19 and J is TRBJ2-1. This CDR3 is 14 amino acids long. Germline assignment: CDR1 LNHDA and CDR2 SQIVND (reference sequence). The CDR3 loop is CASSRYSGYNEQFF.

The chain recombines TRBV18 with TRBJ2-7; TCRdb designates TRBD2, a call that cannot be tested without DNA. The CDR3 runs to 13 residues. CDR1 is KGHSH, CDR2 LQKENI, per germline. The CDR3 region is CASSPEAEYEQYF.

The chain recombines TRBV5-1 with TRBJ2-3; TCRdb proposes TRBD1, but this gene call is untestable without DNA. Germline values: CDR1 SGHRS, CDR2 YFSETQ. The CDR3 is 16 amino acids. CDR3 amino acids: CASSLTGGRGEDTQYF.

The J gene is TRBJ2-2, the V gene TRBV7-9; TCRdb calls TRBD1, which cannot be checked without DNA. This CDR3 comprises 17 residues. Germline V gives CDR1 SEHNR, CDR2 FQNEAQ (reference sequence). The CDR3 spells CASSPRTGQGNTGELFF.

This chain connects TRBV5-1 to TRBJ2-5; the TRBD2 assignment by TCRdb is unverifiable without DNA. CDR1 is SGHRS and CDR2 is YFSETQ in the germline V gene. The CDR3 consists of 16 residues. CDR3 region: CASSHGLAGTQETQYF.

The chain employs TRBV28 and TRBJ2-1; TCRdb's D gene call, TRBD1, goes unchecked for lack of DNA. CDR1 is MDHEN and CDR2 is SYDVKM in the germline V gene. This CDR3 has 17 residues. This chain's CDR3 is CASSFGGEGGVYNEQFF.

The V call is TRBV7-9, the J call TRBJ2-3. The CDR3 length is 13 residues. The germline V gene encodes CDR1 SEHNR and CDR2 FQNEAQ (reference sequence). The CDR3 reads CAPEDLSTDTQYF.

The CDR3: CASRYTGANTGELFF. The V call is TRBV28, the J call TRBJ2-2; the D call of TRBD1 rests on TCRdb alone, since no DNA is present to check it. There are 15 residues in the CDR3. Germline V lookup: CDR1 MDHEN, CDR2 SYDVKM.

The chain combines TRBV28 with TRBJ1-1; the TRBD1 assignment by TCRdb is unverifiable without DNA. Germline loops: CDR1 MDHEN, CDR2 SYDVKM. The CDR3 consists of 14 residues. The CDR3 sequence is CASSLTGVNTEAFF.

J is TRBJ2-2 and V is TRBV20-1. Germline CDR1 is DFQATT and CDR2 is SNEGSKA (reference sequence). The CDR3 runs 15 residues. The CDR3 reads CSARESSISSGELFF.

CDR3 sequence: CASSLLDSPYEQFF. The rearrangement uses TRBV12-3 or TRBV12-4 and TRBJ2-1; TCRdb reports TRBD1, a call that lacks DNA to check it against. CDR3 length: 14 amino acids.

J is TRBJ2-7 and V is TRBV25-1; TCRdb returns TRBD1, unconfirmable since there is no DNA. The V gene's germline CDR1 is MGHDK and CDR2 SYGVNS. The CDR3 has 15 amino acids. CDR3 in amino acids: CASSPKPGQIYEQYF.

V is TRBV6-2 or TRBV6-3 and J is TRBJ2-1; checking the TCRdb D call of TRBD2 is not possible without DNA. This CDR3 has 16 residues. The germline V gene encodes CDR1 MNHEY and CDR2 SVGEGT. CDR3 amino acids: CASRRGASGPYNEQFF.

The V and J genes are TRBV20-1 and TRBJ2-1; with no DNA, the TCRdb D assignment of TRBD1 cannot be verified. The CDR3 is 14 residues long. CDR1 and CDR2 from the germline V gene are DFQATT and SNEGSKA (reference sequence). CDR3 sequence reads: CSARGRGRNNEQFF.

The chain links TRBV6-6 to TRBJ2-7. Germline CDR1 MNHNY, CDR2 SVGAGI (reference sequence). CDR3 size: 15 residues. CDR3 loop: CASSYRVFNPYEQYF.

This chain joins TRBV28 and TRBJ2-3. Per germline, CDR1 MDHEN and CDR2 SYDVKM. The CDR3 covers 14 residues. The CDR3 loop reads CASSLSDSTDTQYF. Variable domain in full (rest from reference TRBV28 and TRBJ2-3): DVKVTQSSRYLVKRTGEKVFLECVQDMDHENMFWYRQDPGLGLRLIYFSYDVKMKEKGDIPEGYSVSREKKERFSLILESASTNQTSMYLCASSLSDSTDTQYFGPGTRLTVL.

The CDR3 spells CASSQVPGTNNEQFF. The rearrangement uses TRBV4-1 and TRBJ2-1; TCRdb's D call of TRBD1 is untestable without DNA. Germline-derived CDR1 and CDR2 are MGHRA and YSYEKL. The CDR3 extends over 15 amino acids.

The chain is built from TRBV7-9 and TRBJ2-3; TCRdb proposes TRBD1, but this gene call is untestable without DNA. CDR1 is SEHNR and CDR2 is FQNEAQ in the germline V gene (reference sequence). The CDR3 is 17 residues long. The chain's CDR3 is CASSLVKGALHSDTQYF.

The V and J genes are TRBV29-1 and TRBJ1-2. Germline CDR1 is SQVTM and CDR2 is ANQGSEA. CDR3 length: 12 residues. The CDR3 is CSVWRGNYGYTF.

The rearrangement uses TRBV29-1 and TRBJ2-1; TCRdb names TRBD1, which stays unverified in the absence of DNA. The germline gives CDR1 SQVTM, CDR2 ANQGSEA. The CDR3 loop spans 12 amino acids. CDR3 region: CSPWGGTNEQFF.